The 20 T cell receptor beta chains listed next were all sequenced from one sample in a study of blood T cell repertoires in COVID-19. Sequencing was performed with immunoSEQ multiplex PCR; in TCRdb, only in-frame clones are kept and a portion is missing. In the table there are over 130,000 clones, roughly four fifths of which are singletons. The sample consisted of peripheral blood. These receptors all come from a human donor in a cohort sampled during active COVID-19.

The CDR3 coding sequence is TGTGCCATCAGTGAGCCGGACAGGGGGAACACTGAAGCTTTCTTT. Translation: CAISEPDRGNTEAFF. V usage is TRBV10-3 and J usage is TRBJ1-1; 9 bases line up with TRBD1. CDR1 ENHRY and CDR2 SYGVKD come from the germline V gene. The CDR3 covers 15 residues. The V and J ends lost 2 bases and 1 base, in that order; junction bases with no gene match: 2.

The gene calls are TRBV7-2 and TRBJ2-7; D may be TRBD2 (6 bases). Germline loops: CDR1 SGHTA, CDR2 FQGNSA. The CDR3 covers 15 residues. V dropped 5 bases and J dropped 6 bases, with 20 bases sitting between them. CDR3 loop: CASSSPVLAALEQYF. In DNA form, the CDR3 reads TGTGCCAGCAGCAGCCCCGTACTAGCAGCTCTCGAGCAGTACTTC.

The chain employs TRBV12-5 and TRBJ2-1, with TRBD1 matching over 7 bases. Unmatched junction bases numbered 13, after V lost 6 bases and J lost 5 bases. This CDR3 comprises 16 residues. Germline CDR1 LGHNT, CDR2 FRNRAP. The CDR3 bases are TGTGCTAGTGGAGGAAATGACCGGGACAGAAACAATGAGCAGTTCTTC. The encoded protein is CASGGNDRDRNNEQFF.

The V call is TRBV11-2, the J call TRBJ2-1; D is uncertain. This CDR3 region has 14 residues. Germline assignment: CDR1 SGHAT and CDR2 FQNNGV. V gave up 1 base and J gave up 2 bases, with 6 bases separating them. The CDR3, as DNA: TGTGCCAGCAGCTTAGTGCCTACCTACAATGAGCAGTTCTTC. It specifies CASSLVPTYNEQFF.

The rearrangement joins TRBV11-3 to TRBJ2-5, with TRBD2 as a possible D gene (7 bases). Germline CDR1 and CDR2: SGHNT and YENEEA. This CDR3 is 14 amino acids long. Trimming stripped 1 base from V and 5 bases from J, with 11 bases between. As DNA, the CDR3 is TGTGCCAGCAGCTTAGGGGGGGGCCTGGAGACCCAGTACTTC. Residues: CASSLGGGLETQYF.

The chain carries TRBV3-1 (or the pseudogene TRBV3-2) and TRBJ2-3; 11 nucleotides match TRBD1. This CDR3 is 17 amino acids long. CDR1 LGHDT and CDR2 YNNKEL come from the germline V gene (reference sequence). Germline trimming cut 2 bases from V and 3 bases from J; bases unmatched to any gene: 7. The DNA for the CDR3 is TGTGCCAGCAGCCAACTTACCGGGACAGGGGGAACAGATACGCAGTATTTT. The encoded protein is CASSQLTGTGGTDTQYF.

The V gene is TRBV6-5, the J gene TRBJ1-5; 10 nucleotides match TRBD1. The CDR3 has 15 amino acids. The V and J ends lost 6 bases and 3 bases, in that order; junction bases with no gene match: 5. CDR1 is MNHEY, CDR2 SVGAGI, per germline. The chain's CDR3 is CASRGGTGDNQPQHF. CDR3 sequence (DNA): TGTGCCAGCAGAGGCGGGACAGGGGACAATCAGCCCCAGCATTTT.

The chain recombines TRBV5-1 with TRBJ2-5; TRBD2 aligns across 12 bases. Per germline, CDR1 SGHRS and CDR2 YFSETQ. This CDR3 contains 17 residues. J lost 4 bases, V lost 4 bases, and 11 bases had no gene match. Here the CDR3 reads CASSQETSGGWGETQYF. The CDR3 DNA is TGCGCCAGCAGCCAAGAGACTAGCGGGGGTTGGGGAGAGACCCAGTACTTC.

The genes are TRBV9 and TRBJ2-3; no clear D. The germline V and J ends were trimmed by 4 bases and 1 base, with 7 bases remaining between them. The germline CDR1 and CDR2 sequences are SGDLS and YYNGEE. The CDR3 loop spans 13 amino acids. The CDR3 nucleotides are TGTGCCAGCAGCCCCCTCCGCACAGATACGCAGTATTTT. Encoded protein: CASSPLRTDTQYF. The variable domain in full, with the rest retrieved from reference TRBV9 and TRBJ2-3, is DSGVTQTPKHLITATGQRVTLRCSPRSGDLSVYWYQQSLDQGLQFLIQYYNGEERAKGNILERFSAQQFPDLHSELNLSSLELGDSALYFCASSPLRTDTQYFGPGTRLTVL.

In its sample, this clone was seen once. This rearrangement joins TRBV6-6 to TRBJ2-2; a weak D match, TRBD1 (6 bases). V was pared by 7 bases and J by 0 bases, with 15 bases between. Germline CDR1 is MNHNY and CDR2 is SVGAGI (reference sequence). The CDR3 totals 16 residues. The CDR3 spells CASNPPGQTNTGELFF. The CDR3 bases are TGTGCCAGCAATCCGCCTGGACAGACGAACACCGGGGAGCTGTTTTTT.

The genes are TRBV6-1 and TRBJ2-7, with D perhaps matching TRBD2 (6 bases). V gave up 0 bases and J gave up 6 bases, with 12 bases separating them. The CDR3 length is 14 residues. Germline V lookup: CDR1 MNHNS, CDR2 SASEGT. CDR3: CASSEALQGGEQYF. The CDR3 region has the DNA TGTGCCAGCAGTGAAGCGCTTCAGGGAGGCGAGCAGTACTTC.

This rearrangement joins TRBV27 to TRBJ2-3; TRBD2 is a possible D gene (7 bases). Germline V gene data show CDR1 as MNHEY and CDR2 as SMNVEV (reference sequence). The CDR3 totals 16 residues. V shed 5 bases and J shed 1 base, with 16 bases lying between them. The DNA for the CDR3 is TGTGCCAGCAGTCCGCTGGGGGGGCGCGGCACAGATACGCAGTATTTT. Residues: CASSPLGGRGTDTQYF.

The V gene is TRBV7-9, the J gene TRBJ2-3; TRBD2 might be the D (7 bases). This CDR3 is 15 amino acids long. Trimming left V 2 bases short and J 4 bases short, with 13 bases between. Looked up from germline, CDR1 is SEHNR and CDR2 is FQNEAQ (reference sequence). The CDR3 reads CASSLQGGGSDTQYF. The DNA for the CDR3 is TGTGCCAGCAGCTTACAGGGAGGGGGATCAGATACGCAGTATTTT.

This chain connects TRBV3-1 (or the pseudogene TRBV3-2) to TRBJ1-6; 11 nucleotides agree with TRBD1. The germline V gene has CDR1 LGHDT and CDR2 YNNKEL (reference sequence). The CDR3 contains 17 residues. V lost 0 bases to trimming and J lost 9 bases; unmatched junction nucleotides: 7. The CDR3 spells CASSQDLYGTGGSPLHF. The CDR3 nucleotides read TGTGCCAGCAGCCAAGATCTTTACGGGACAGGGGGTTCACCCCTCCACTTT.

Here the CDR3 DNA reads TGTGCCAGCAGCCCGGGACTAGTTCCCGGCGGTGAAGCTTTCTTT. Translation: CASSPGLVPGGEAFF. The rearrangement joins TRBV6-6 to TRBJ1-1; D may be TRBD1 (5 bases). Germline assignment: CDR1 MNHNY and CDR2 SVGAGI (reference sequence). Between the trimmed V and J ends, which lost 6 bases and 7 bases, there was a span of 21 bases. There are 15 residues in the CDR3.

This rearrangement joins TRBV28 to TRBJ2-1; D ambiguous. The V end was cut by 4 bases, the J end by 7 bases, with 5 bases between. The CDR3 extends over 11 amino acids. Germline loops: CDR1 MDHEN, CDR2 SYDVKM. The CDR3 region is CASSSRNEQFF. CDR3 nucleotide sequence: TGTGCCAGCAGTTCGAGAAATGAGCAGTTCTTC.

The chain combines TRBV19 with TRBJ2-3; 10 bases are shared with TRBD2. The V gene's germline CDR1 is LNHDA and CDR2 SQIVND (reference sequence). The CDR3 has 17 residues. V lost 2 bases, J lost 6 bases, and 11 bases stayed unmatched. The CDR3 bases are TGTGCCAGTAGTATAAGGGGAGAGGGGACTAGCGATGATACGCAGTATTTT. It encodes CASSIRGEGTSDDTQYF.

The chain has TRBV6-5 and TRBJ2-7, with 7 positions matching TRBD2. Germline CDR1 MNHEY, CDR2 SVGAGI. CDR3 length: 12 amino acids. V dropped 10 bases and J dropped 3; count of bases not matched to a gene: 6. CDR3 sequence: CATHSGGYEQYF. DNA for the CDR3: TGTGCCACTCACTCGGGAGGCTACGAGCAGTACTTC.

The J gene is TRBJ1-5, the V gene TRBV5-6; D may be TRBD1 (5 bases). There are 14 residues in the CDR3. The germline V gene encodes CDR1 SGHDT and CDR2 YYEEEE. With 3 bases removed from V and 1 base from J, the gap between germline ends came to 8 bases. The CDR3 loop is CASSSYRSNQPQHF. The CDR3, as DNA: TGTGCCAGCAGCTCATACAGGAGCAATCAGCCCCAGCATTTT.

The CDR3 spells CATSRRTGNSGANVLTF. The CDR3 nucleotides are TGTGCCACCAGCCGTAGGACAGGGAACTCTGGGGCCAACGTCCTGACTTTC. The rearrangement joins TRBV15 to TRBJ2-6, with 8 bases matching TRBD1. Trimming cost V 5 bases and J 0 bases; bases outside gene matches: 6. This CDR3 has 17 amino acids. The germline gives CDR1 LNHNV, CDR2 YYDKDF (reference sequence).